Described below is a single T cell receptor (beta chain) sequence and its context. This clonotype has a count of ten or more. Its antigen is unknown. One base away there is no much larger clone; base qualities are not given. The data stem from a study of T cells in Graves' hyperthyroidism and ophthalmopathy (dated by TCRdb to the late 2010s). Background on the whole study: Peripheral blood samples were taken at the time of initial diagnosis, prior to any treatment. TCR V-J signatures able to tell the groups apart were searched for in a discovery cohort of 95 to 100 patients, of whom more than 40 had Graves' ophthalmopathy and 55 to 60 had stable Graves' hyperthyroidism. Prospective prediction of ophthalmopathy was tested in an independent validation cohort of 18 to 20 hyperthyroidism patients and some 17 patients who later progressed to ophthalmopathy. The 100 or so discovery patients were divided at random into training and test sets in a 7:3 ratio. In addition, the study compared T-cell repertoires in thyroid tissue and in blood from roughly six Graves' hyperthyroidism patients. After sampling, hyperthyroidism patients received methimazole starting at 30 mg daily, and ophthalmopathy patients received high-dose intravenous methylprednisolone. TCR Vbeta CDR3 sequencing of 120 to 150 peripheral blood samples (under 45 ophthalmopathy, 75 hyperthyroidism and approximately 17 progressor patients) is reported in the paper. Broader findings and caveats from the paper: During validation, the model predicted progression to ophthalmopathy a median of roughly 7.1 months ahead of onset, with around 65% sensitivity and roughly 75% specificity. Sample size was not statistically predetermined, and blinding of investigators to group allocation was not performed. Most expanded thyroid clonotypes (frequency above 0.001) were also detected in blood, suggesting blood repertoires may reflect thyroid immune responses. A model built on a 13 V-J signature distinguished ophthalmopathy from stable hyperthyroidism, reaching 85% to 90% sensitivity and around 81% specificity in cross-validation and 80%/75% in testing.

A patient counted as having stable Graves' hyperthyroidism if no progression to ophthalmopathy occurred over 18 months of follow-up. Hyperthyroidism patients were newly diagnosed, had a disease duration of under 2 months, and were aged 18 to 65 years. The study excluded patients with uncontrolled infections, other autoimmune diseases, pregnancy or lactation. Diagnoses were established on the basis of clinical symptoms, serum thyroxine and TRAb, thyroid ultrasound, and orbital computed tomography. PBMCs were isolated from 7.5 to 10 ml of fresh peripheral blood by Ficoll-Paque density gradient centrifugation. Trizol reagent was used to extract total RNA, and RNA quality was then checked on an Agilent 2100 Bioanalyzer. TCR beta CDR3 regions were amplified from RNA transcripts. A first-round RT-PCR of the TCR CDR3 used the HTBI primer set with the Qiagen OneStep RT-PCR kit. The libraries were constructed in a second round of multiplex PCR and then size-selected and purified. Libraries were sequenced paired-end with 100 bp reads on an Illumina HiSeq2000. Per the source publication's procedure: SOAPnuke was used to process the raw data, removing reads that contained adapters or uncalled bases, had a mean Phred below 15, or lacked an exact match to the constant primer or identifier. High-quality paired reads were merged with COPE v1.2.5, and unique nucleotide sequences were defined as clonotypes. MiTCR v1.1 was used to align clonotypes to the IMGT TRBV, TRBD and TRBJ reference segments. Analysis was restricted to V-J combinations with a frequency above 0.0001, which covered over 98% of repertoires. A TCS score was defined as the ratio between F50 (clonal expansion) and ExV (chaos), using BLOSUM62-based TCRdist between CDR3 peptides within each V-J. Welch's t-statistics and random forest reduced 450 to 600 V-J features to 10 to 15, which were used in a naive Bayes classifier (R e1071). TCRdb trimmed the raw reads at Q25, called clones with MiXCR and kept productive beta chains. Every distinct CDR3 protein forms one entry, paired with its most common genes and DNA. TCRdb's processing, not the authors' own work, is the source of the V and J calls. Present in this sample are approximately 590,000 distinct CDR3 sequences, about a sixth of which were seen just once. Of the sample, about 7% is held by the ten largest clones.

Cut back by 0 bases and 11 bases, the V and J ends lie 20 bases apart. From the cysteine through the phenylalanine, the CDR3 covers 15 amino acids. Only the CDR3 part of the read is kept: 45 bases, read in frame from the first base. CDR1 is given as SGHRS and CDR2 as YFSETQ, both from the germline V gene. This receptor was taken from a woman in her twenties or thirties with Graves' hyperthyroidism. Sequencing input: blood. This receptor chain uses TRBV5-1 and TRBJ2-5; the D segment may tentatively be TRBD1 or TRBD2, each giving 6 matched bases. Here the CDR3 is given as CASSLAIGGPREQYF. The DNA reads TGCGCCAGCAGCTTGGCCATAGGGGGGCCAAGAGAGCAGTACTTC.